The 7 T cell receptor beta chains given below trace back to one sample, sequenced in a study of shared clonotypes between healthy human individuals. TCRdb's copy holds only in-frame clones and misses some; the assay was immunoSEQ multiplex PCR. In the table there are hundreds of thousands of clones, about 74% of which are singletons. The sequenced material came from memory CD4+ T cells sorted from blood. Sample subset: CD45RA-negative fraction. These receptors were taken from a woman aged 25 to 39 in good health.

The rearrangement uses TRBV7-9 and TRBJ2-7; the match to TRBD2 covers 7 bases. Losses at the gene ends were 3 bases for V and 6 bases for J; bases not matched to a gene: 14. From germline, CDR1 is SEHNR and CDR2 FQNEAQ (reference sequence). CDR3 size: 16 residues. The CDR3 loop reads CASSFGAGEKASEQYF. The CDR3 bases are TGTGCCAGCAGCTTCGGGGCGGGAGAGAAGGCTTCCGAGCAGTACTTC.

The chain employs TRBV6-5 and TRBJ1-1; perhaps TRBD1 as D (5 bases). This CDR3 region has 15 residues. Germline loops: CDR1 MNHEY, CDR2 SVGAGI. The V gene lost 2 bases and the J gene lost 4 bases, with 14 bases spanning the gap. The CDR3 here is CASSYPGRGGTEAFF. In DNA form, the CDR3 reads TGTGCCAGCAGTTACCCAGGTCGGGGGGGCACTGAAGCTTTCTTT.

The chain employs TRBV7-3 and TRBJ1-1; 7 positions agree with TRBD1. V lost 3 bases to trimming and J lost 7 bases; unmatched junction nucleotides: 8. The CDR3 has 14 amino acids. The germline V gene encodes CDR1 SGHTA and CDR2 FQGTGA. The CDR3 DNA sequence: TGTGCCAGCAGCTTGTCGGGACAGTTAAGTGAAGCTTTCTTT. It codes for CASSLSGQLSEAFF.

This chain uses TRBV10-1 with TRBJ1-1; the D gene is possibly TRBD1 (6 bases). Trimming took 6 bases from V and 1 from J, leaving 9 bases between them. The CDR3 runs to 13 residues. The germline CDR1 and CDR2 sequences are WNHNN and SYGVQD (reference sequence). The CDR3 DNA is TGCGCCAGCAGCCGACAGGCGAACACTGAAGCTTTCTTT. Translating gives CASSRQANTEAFF.

This sequence joins TRBV4-1 and TRBJ2-1; TRBD2 aligns across 8 bases. The CDR3 runs to 16 residues. The V gene end was trimmed by 1 base and the J gene end by 8 bases; junction bases not matched to a gene: 10. Looked up from germline, CDR1 is MGHRA and CDR2 is YSYEKL. The DNA of the CDR3 is TGCGCCAGCAGCCAAGGGCGGGTGGACGGGAGGGATGAGCAGTTCTTC. Encoded protein: CASSQGRVDGRDEQFF.

V usage is TRBV9 and J usage is TRBJ2-2; possible D gene TRBD2, 6 bases. Deletions cut 0 bases from V and 3 bases from J, with 12 bases between. The CDR3 contains 16 residues. Germline V gene data show CDR1 as SGDLS and CDR2 as YYNGEE. The DNA for the CDR3 is TGTGCCAGCAGCGTAGGGGTTAGCGGATACACCGGGGAGCTGTTTTTT. It specifies CASSVGVSGYTGELFF. The full variable domain, rest sourced from reference TRBV9 and TRBJ2-2, is DSGVTQTPKHLITATGQRVTLRCSPRSGDLSVYWYQQSLDQGLQFLIQYYNGEERAKGNILERFSAQQFPDLHSELNLSSLELGDSALYFCASSVGVSGYTGELFFGEGSRLTVL.

This sequence joins TRBV5-1 and TRBJ2-3, with 11 nucleotides matching TRBD2. From germline, CDR1 is SGHRS and CDR2 YFSETQ. The junction had 6 bases not matched to a gene; V was cut back by 5 bases and J by 4 bases. The CDR3 contains 15 residues. The CDR3 reads CASSSLSGRADTQYF. The CDR3 DNA sequence: TGCGCCAGCAGTTCCCTTAGCGGGAGGGCAGATACGCAGTATTTT.